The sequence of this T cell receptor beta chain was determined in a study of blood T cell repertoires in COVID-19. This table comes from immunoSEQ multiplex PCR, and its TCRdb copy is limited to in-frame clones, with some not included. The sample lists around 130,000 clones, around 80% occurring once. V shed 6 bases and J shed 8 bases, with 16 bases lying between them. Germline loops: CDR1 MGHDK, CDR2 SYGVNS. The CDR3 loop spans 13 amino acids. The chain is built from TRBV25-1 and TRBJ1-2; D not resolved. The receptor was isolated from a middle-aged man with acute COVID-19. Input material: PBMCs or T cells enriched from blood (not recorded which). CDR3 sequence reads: CASRRFDRLGYTF. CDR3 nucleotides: TGTGCCAGCAGGCGGTTTGATAGGCTAGGCTACACCTTC.